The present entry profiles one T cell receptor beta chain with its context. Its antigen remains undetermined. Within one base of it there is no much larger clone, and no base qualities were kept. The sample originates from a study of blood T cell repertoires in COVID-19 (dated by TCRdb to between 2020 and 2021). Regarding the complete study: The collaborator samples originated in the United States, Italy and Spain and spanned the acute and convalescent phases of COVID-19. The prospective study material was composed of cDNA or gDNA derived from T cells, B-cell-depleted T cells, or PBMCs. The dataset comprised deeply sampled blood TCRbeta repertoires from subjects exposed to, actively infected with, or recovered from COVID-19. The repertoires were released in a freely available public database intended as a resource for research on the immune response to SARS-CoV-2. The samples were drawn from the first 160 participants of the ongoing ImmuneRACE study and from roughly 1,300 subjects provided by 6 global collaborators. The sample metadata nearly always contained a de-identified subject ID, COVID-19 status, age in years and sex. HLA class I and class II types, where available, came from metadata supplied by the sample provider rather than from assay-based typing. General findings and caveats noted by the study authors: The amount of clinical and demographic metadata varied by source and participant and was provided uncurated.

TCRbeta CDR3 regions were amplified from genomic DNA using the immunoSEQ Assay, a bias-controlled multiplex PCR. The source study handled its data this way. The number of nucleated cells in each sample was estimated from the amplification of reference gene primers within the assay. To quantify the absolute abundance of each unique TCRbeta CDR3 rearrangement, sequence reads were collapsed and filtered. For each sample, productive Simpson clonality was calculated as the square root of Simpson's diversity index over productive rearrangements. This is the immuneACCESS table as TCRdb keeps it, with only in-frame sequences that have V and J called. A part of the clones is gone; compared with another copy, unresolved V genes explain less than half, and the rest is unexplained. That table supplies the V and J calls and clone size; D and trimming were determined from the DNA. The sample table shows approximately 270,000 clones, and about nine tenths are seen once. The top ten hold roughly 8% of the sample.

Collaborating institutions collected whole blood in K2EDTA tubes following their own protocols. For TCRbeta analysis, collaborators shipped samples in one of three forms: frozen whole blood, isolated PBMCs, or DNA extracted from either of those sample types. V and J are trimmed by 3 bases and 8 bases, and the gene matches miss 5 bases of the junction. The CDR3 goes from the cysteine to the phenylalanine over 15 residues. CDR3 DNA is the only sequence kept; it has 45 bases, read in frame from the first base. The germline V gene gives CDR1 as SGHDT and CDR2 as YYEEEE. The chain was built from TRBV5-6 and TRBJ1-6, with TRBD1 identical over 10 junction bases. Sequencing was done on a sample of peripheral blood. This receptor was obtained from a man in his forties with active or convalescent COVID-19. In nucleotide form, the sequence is TGTGCCAGCAGCTCGGTGGGGACAGGGGATTCACCCCTCCACTTT. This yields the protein CASSSVGTGDSPLHF.